This T cell receptor (beta chain) was identified in a study of blood T cell repertoires in COVID-19. Overall study: The analysed material was cDNA or gDNA that came from T cells, B-cell-depleted T cells, or PBMCs.

This CDR3 has 15 amino acids. V dropped 3 bases and J dropped 5 bases, with 18 bases sitting between them. Germline CDR1 reads SGHRS; CDR2 reads YFSETQ. Profiled with immunoSEQ multiplex PCR; TCRdb holds only in-frame clones, not every one. Of about 210,000 clones in the sample, less than 90% were seen once. Sequenced material: peripheral blood. The sequence came from a woman in her 70s with acute or convalescent COVID-19. The chain uses TRBV5-1 and TRBJ2-7; the D gene is possibly TRBD1 (6 bases). CDR3 amino acids: CASSSYRVGPDEQYF. Written as DNA, the CDR3 is TGCGCCAGCAGCTCATACAGGGTTGGTCCGGACGAGCAGTACTTC.